This is a list of T cell receptor beta chains from one sample in a study of naive and memory T cell subsets. TCRdb itself ran the UMI-ligation and nested PCR reads through MiXCR, one entry per CDR3 protein. The table has 2,500 to 3,500 distinct CDR3 sequences, more than 7% seen once. The sequencing input was effector memory CD8+ T cells from blood. The receptor set was obtained from a human donor in good health. The CDR3 runs from the conserved cysteine through the conserved F or W. The D gene is left open where the match is weak. For some rows the clone size is stated as once, few or many, or as a class when expanded; others skip it.

CASSYSVADTQYF | TGTGCCAGCAGTTACTCCGTCGCAGATACGCAGTATTTT | TRBJ2-3 | TRBV6-5 | many | 13 | .
CSAPAQIRDRGWGAFF | TGCAGTGCACCCGCCCAGATCCGGGACAGAGGTTGGGGAGCTTTCTTT | TRBJ1-1 | TRBV20-1 | many | 16 | TRBD1
CASSLGLAFF | TGTGCCAGCAGTTTAGGTCTAGCTTTCTTT | TRBJ1-1 | TRBV12-3/TRBV12-4 | . | 10 | .
CASSDSSGSSYNEQFF | TGTGCCAGCAGTGACTCGAGCGGGAGCTCCTACAATGAGCAGTTCTTC | TRBJ2-1 | TRBV6-4 | few | 16 | TRBD2
CASSQETSGANVLTF | TGCGCCAGCAGCCAAGAAACCTCTGGGGCCAACGTCCTGACTTTC | TRBJ2-6 | TRBV4-3 | many | 15 | .
CASSLEVGYEQYF | TGTGCCAGCAGTTTAGAGGTAGGCTACGAGCAGTACTTC | TRBJ2-7 | TRBV12-3/TRBV12-4 | few | 13 | .
CASSHQEHLALYNEQFF | TGTGCCAGCAGCCACCAAGAACATCTAGCGCTCTACAATGAGCAGTTCTTC | TRBJ2-1 | TRBV14 | . | 17 | .
CASRIAGGPGELFF | TGCGCCAGCAGGATAGCGGGAGGTCCCGGGGAGCTGTTTTTT | TRBJ2-2 | TRBV10-2 | . | 14 | TRBD2
CASSLPGQGTEAFF | TGTGCCAGCAGTCTCCCGGGACAGGGGACTGAAGCTTTCTTT | TRBJ1-1 | TRBV6-2/TRBV6-3 | few | 14 | TRBD1
CASSSNPGPGGSGEQFF | TGTGCCAGCAGTTCGAACCCGGGACCGGGTGGGAGTGGAGAGCAGTTCTTC | TRBJ2-1 | TRBV28 | many | 17 | .
CASGLTPGVTDTQYF | TGTGCTAGTGGTTTGACCCCCGGGGTCACAGATACGCAGTATTTT | TRBJ2-3 | TRBV12-5 | few | 15 | .
CSARDLGEPERAFF | TGCAGTGCTAGAGATCTGGGGGAACCCGAACGGGCTTTCTTT | TRBJ1-1 | TRBV20-1 | many | 14 | .
CASSQDTPSGLAGVTDTQYF | TGCGCCAGCAGCCAAGATACCCCCTCAGGACTAGCGGGAGTAACAGATACGCAGTATTTT | TRBJ2-3 | TRBV4-1 | . | 20 | TRBD2
CASSRNNQPQHF | TGTGCCAGCAGTCGCAACAATCAGCCCCAGCATTTT | TRBJ1-5 | TRBV6-6 | . | 12 | .
CSARRQGAGDYNEQFF | TGCAGTGCTAGACGACAGGGAGCGGGAGACTACAATGAGCAGTTCTTC | TRBJ2-1 | TRBV20-1 | . | 16 | .
CASSPGANTEAFF | TGTGCCAGCAGCCCCGGGGCGAACACTGAAGCTTTCTTT | TRBJ1-1 | TRBV6-5 | few | 13 | .